This TCR beta chain appears in the sequencing data of a study of blood T cell repertoires in COVID-19. Study-level information: The United States, Italy and Spain were the sources of the acute and convalescent COVID-19 samples. In each case, the material was cDNA or gDNA derived from T cells, B-cell-depleted T cells, or PBMCs.

Authors' data handling: Counts of nucleated cells, estimated from reference gene primer amplification, were obtained. Only in-frame clones appear in the TCRdb table, and some are missing; sequencing was by immunoSEQ multiplex PCR. That table is the source of V, J and clone size, and D and trimming were worked out from the DNA. The data show about 190,000 clones, 80% to 85% seen once. Between the trimmed V and J ends, which lost 6 bases and 0 bases, there was a span of 18 bases. Germline V gene data show CDR1 as SGHTA and CDR2 as FQGNSA. The CDR3 length is 17 residues. The chain links TRBV7-2 to TRBJ1-3; D is undetermined. This receptor was obtained from a woman aged 25 to 45 with acute or convalescent COVID-19. Sequencing was performed on peripheral blood. This chain's CDR3 is CASRAVFGLFSGNTIYF. CDR3 in DNA: TGTGCCAGCAGGGCGGTATTCGGACTATTCTCTGGAAACACCATATATTTT.